The rows below give T cell receptor beta chains drawn from one sample of a study of breast tumors, draining lymph nodes, adjacent tissues. TCRdb passed the multiplex PCR reads through MiXCR, listing each CDR3 protein once. The repertoire holds some 230,000 distinct CDR3 sequences, with less than 45% as singletons. The source material was axillary lymph node tissue. The receptors stem from a female donor with breast cancer. Some clones in this sample may be carry-over from other donors' samples. The CDR3 runs from the conserved cysteine through the conserved F or W. The order of the fields is J gene, D gene, clone size, V gene, CDR3 protein. D genes are given only for firm matches. For some rows the clone size is stated as once, few or many, or as a class when expanded; others skip it.

j_call: TRBJ1-1
d_call: .
clone_size: few
v_call: TRBV7-9
cdr3_aa: CASSITWEGTEAFF

j_call: .
d_call: .
clone_size: .
v_call: TRBV20-1
cdr3_aa: CSARERGITATQHF

j_call: TRBJ2-2
d_call: TRBD2
clone_size: many
v_call: TRBV5-6
cdr3_aa: CASRRTSGSVSTGELFF

j_call: TRBJ2-3
d_call: .
clone_size: many
v_call: TRBV20-1
cdr3_aa: CSAVLAASTDTQYF

j_call: TRBJ2-7
d_call: .
clone_size: many
v_call: TRBV15
cdr3_aa: CATSRDRGYEQYF

j_call: TRBJ2-7
d_call: TRBD2
clone_size: .
v_call: TRBV4-3
cdr3_aa: CASSLLATSGSGEQYF

j_call: TRBJ1-1
d_call: .
clone_size: few
v_call: TRBV7-2
cdr3_aa: CASSSARTGMNTEAFF

j_call: TRBJ2-6
d_call: .
clone_size: many
v_call: TRBV2
cdr3_aa: CASSWGTLRAGANVLTF

j_call: TRBJ2-3
d_call: .
clone_size: many
v_call: TRBV24-1
cdr3_aa: CATSTGFSGQYF

j_call: TRBJ1-1
d_call: .
clone_size: .
v_call: TRBV20-1
cdr3_aa: CSATYRAQGEAFF

j_call: TRBJ2-1
d_call: TRBD2
clone_size: many
v_call: TRBV7-6
cdr3_aa: CASSRLAGPSYNEQFF

j_call: TRBJ1-3
d_call: TRBD1
clone_size: .
v_call: TRBV29-1
cdr3_aa: CSVRTGGNTIYF

j_call: TRBJ1-6
d_call: .
clone_size: few
v_call: TRBV19
cdr3_aa: CASSIDGTPSSYNSPPHF

j_call: TRBJ2-2
d_call: .
clone_size: .
v_call: TRBV6-7
cdr3_aa: CASSYRSSDGTGELFF

j_call: TRBJ2-1
d_call: TRBD1
clone_size: many
v_call: TRBV24-1
cdr3_aa: CAPRGGHGQGKFF

j_call: TRBJ2-5
d_call: .
clone_size: few
v_call: TRBV2
cdr3_aa: CASSPRAGSQETQYF

j_call: TRBJ1-4
d_call: TRBD1
clone_size: .
v_call: TRBV28
cdr3_aa: CASSKVTGVAGEKLFF

j_call: TRBJ2-2
d_call: TRBD2
clone_size: .
v_call: TRBV18
cdr3_aa: CASSPRTSGSNTGELFF